These 28 T cell receptor beta chains share one sample of origin, sequenced in a study of CXCR3-negative and CXCR3-positive naive CD8 T cells. The study made its TRB cDNA libraries by 5' RACE, adding UMI labels. TCRdb derives one entry per CDR3 protein from the 5' RACE reads, leaving out DNA. Recorded here are around 8,400 distinct CDR3 sequences; the top ten clones represent about 1.1%. The specimen was naive CXCR3- CD8+ T cells from blood. Documented subset: CD45RO-CCR7+CD27+CD95- naive CD8+ T cells lacking CXCR3 (TNR3-). The source of these receptors is a human donor in good health. Some clones in this sample may be carry-over from other donors' samples.

This clonotype is labeled medium-sized based on frequency. V gene TRBV6-5 combines with J gene TRBJ2-1; the TRBD1 assignment by TCRdb is unverifiable without DNA. The germline V gene encodes CDR1 MNHEY and CDR2 SVGAGI. This CDR3 is 12 amino acids long. CDR3: CASSPGVNEQFF.

Its frequency marks this clonotype as medium-sized. The rearrangement joins TRBV2 to TRBJ2-1; TCRdb calls TRBD1, which cannot be checked without DNA. Per germline, CDR1 SNHLY and CDR2 FYNNEI. This CDR3 is built from 13 residues. The CDR3 sequence is CASSVFGANEQFF.

The chain has TRBV20-1 and TRBJ1-3; as DNA is missing, the TRBD1 call by TCRdb cannot be tested. The CDR3 sequence is 16 residues long. CDR1 and CDR2 from the germline V gene are DFQATT and SNEGSKA (reference sequence). The CDR3 is CSARDPGQLSGNTIYF.

The chain has TRBV11-3 and TRBJ2-1; TCRdb's D call of TRBD2 is untestable without DNA. CDR1 is SGHNT, CDR2 YENEEA, per germline. The CDR3 sequence is 15 residues long. The CDR3 spells CASSFSGLGHNEQFF.

The chain recombines TRBV6-6 with TRBJ2-5. CDR1 and CDR2 (germline): MNHNY, SVGAGI (reference sequence). This CDR3 region has 11 residues. The CDR3 loop is CASSYQGTQYF.

The rearrangement joins TRBV3-1 to TRBJ2-7; TCRdb designates TRBD2, a call that cannot be tested without DNA. There are 15 residues in the CDR3. Germline assignment: CDR1 LGHDT and CDR2 YNNKEL (reference sequence). CDR3: CASRSTSGSTYEQYF.

Its frequency marks this clonotype as medium-sized (0.01 to 0.1%). This chain uses TRBV29-1 with TRBJ2-1; without DNA, the TCRdb call of TRBD1 cannot be checked. Germline V CDR1 and CDR2: SQVTM, ANQGSEA. The CDR3 extends over 16 amino acids. The CDR3 protein is CSADSYRGIRDNEQFF.

The chain combines TRBV10-3 with TRBJ2-1. CDR3 length: 14 residues. From germline, CDR1 is ENHRY and CDR2 SYGVKD. The CDR3 is CAISESSLYNEQFF.

This chain joins TRBV7-9 and TRBJ2-1; the D call of TRBD1 rests on TCRdb alone, since no DNA is present to check it. Per the germline V gene, CDR1 is SEHNR and CDR2 is FQNEAQ (reference sequence). The CDR3 totals 16 residues. CDR3: CASSSRTGSSYNEQFF.

The CDR3 region is CSADGDTNIQYF. The chain couples TRBV29-1 to TRBJ2-4. The CDR3 runs to 12 residues. Germline V gene data show CDR1 as SQVTM and CDR2 as ANQGSEA.

This clonotype registers medium-sized by frequency. The chain carries TRBV15 and TRBJ1-5. The CDR3 totals 14 residues. From germline, CDR1 is LNHNV and CDR2 YYDKDF (reference sequence). The CDR3 loop is CATSRDMGNQPQHF.

Its frequency marks this clonotype as medium-sized. V and J are TRBV6-5 and TRBJ2-5; the TRBD2 assignment by TCRdb is unverifiable without DNA. This CDR3 comprises 14 residues. Germline CDR1 and CDR2: MNHEY and SVGAGI. CDR3 in amino acids: CASSEAGRAETQYF.

This clonotype shows up as medium-sized by frequency. The J gene is TRBJ2-7, the V gene TRBV11-2; as DNA is missing, the TRBD2 call by TCRdb cannot be tested. This CDR3 comprises 16 residues. The germline V gene has CDR1 SGHAT and CDR2 FQNNGV. The chain's CDR3 is CASSLPAGGRPYEQYF.

This clonotype is classed as medium-sized by frequency. V usage is TRBV7-6 and J usage is TRBJ2-7. Germline V gene lookup returns CDR1 SGHVS and CDR2 FNYEAQ. CDR3 length equals 13 residues. CDR3 sequence reads: CASSFGTTYEQYF.

Measured by frequency, this clonotype is medium-sized (0.01 to 0.1%). The chain is built from TRBV6-5 and TRBJ2-3. There are 13 residues in the CDR3. Germline CDR1 is MNHEY and CDR2 is SVGAGI. The CDR3 loop reads CGSSYYEADTQYF.

The CDR3 sequence: CASTHPGASYNEQFF. The chain is built from TRBV2 and TRBJ2-1. This CDR3 has 15 residues. Germline loops: CDR1 SNHLY, CDR2 FYNNEI. The full variable domain, completed using reference TRBV2 and TRBJ2-1, is EPEVTQTPSHQVTQMGQEVILRCVPISNHLYFYWYRQILGQKVEFLVSFYNNEISEKSEIFDDQFSVERPDGSNFTLKIRSTKLEDSAMYFCASTHPGASYNEQFFGPGTRLTVL.

This clonotype is labeled medium-sized based on frequency. V gene TRBV5-1 combines with J gene TRBJ2-1; TCRdb's D gene call, TRBD1, goes unchecked for lack of DNA. Germline V CDR1 and CDR2: SGHRS, YFSETQ. CDR3 length: 15 amino acids. CDR3 protein: CASSFSRGVYNEQFF.

This clonotype is identified as medium-sized from frequency. The chain combines TRBV29-1 with TRBJ1-2; TCRdb's D call, TRBD1, is unchecked because there is no DNA. Germline loops: CDR1 SQVTM, CDR2 ANQGSEA. The CDR3 has 12 residues. The CDR3 spells CSVVDRDSGYTF.

The chain employs TRBV6-2 or TRBV6-3 and TRBJ2-3; TCRdb names TRBD2, which stays unverified in the absence of DNA. This CDR3 comprises 18 residues. Per germline, CDR1 MNHEY and CDR2 SVGEGT. Here the CDR3 reads CASRTGLAGGLSTDTQYF.

This clonotype ranks as medium-sized in terms of frequency. This chain uses TRBV20-1 with TRBJ2-1. The CDR3 contains 16 residues. Germline V gene data show CDR1 as DFQATT and CDR2 as SNEGSKA (reference sequence). CDR3 in amino acids: CSASDWGEPAYNEQFF.

Judged by frequency, this clonotype is medium-sized (0.01 to 0.1%). This sequence joins TRBV6-2 or TRBV6-3 and TRBJ1-5; the TCRdb D gene call, TRBD1, has no DNA to confirm it. The CDR3 sequence is 17 residues long. CDR1 and CDR2 from the germline V gene are MNHEY and SVGEGT. CDR3 residues: CASSYSVPGEENQPQHF.

This clonotype is medium-sized by frequency. This chain joins TRBV29-1 and TRBJ2-2. Per the germline V gene, CDR1 is SQVTM and CDR2 is ANQGSEA. The CDR3 extends over 13 amino acids. The CDR3 reads CSVGWENTGELFF.

The genes are TRBV6-8 and TRBJ2-1; the TCRdb call, TRBD2, lacks DNA for checking. Looked up from germline, CDR1 is MNHGY and CDR2 is SAAAGT. The CDR3 sequence is 13 residues long. The CDR3 protein is CANRTSRHNEQFF.

The rearrangement joins TRBV29-1 to TRBJ2-1; the D call from TCRdb, TRBD2, cannot be confirmed without DNA. Per the germline V gene, CDR1 is SQVTM and CDR2 is ANQGSEA. This CDR3 is 17 amino acids long. The CDR3 reads CSVERGLEVTSYNEQFF.

The J gene is TRBJ2-5, the V gene TRBV5-1. The CDR3 is 16 residues long. CDR1 is SGHRS and CDR2 is YFSETQ in the germline V gene. The CDR3 is CASSLIMELAQETQYF.

In terms of frequency, this clonotype is medium-sized. The CDR3: CASSWGPTSNTGELFF. The chain joins TRBV5-1 to TRBJ2-2. Germline V gene sequence: CDR1 SGHRS, CDR2 YFSETQ. This CDR3 has 16 residues.

This sequence joins TRBV11-2 and TRBJ2-1; absent DNA, TCRdb's TRBD2 call cannot be checked. The germline V gene has CDR1 SGHAT and CDR2 FQNNGV. The CDR3 covers 14 residues. This chain's CDR3 is CASSGLAGENEQFF.

The chain is built from TRBV6-2 or TRBV6-3 and TRBJ2-5; TCRdb lists TRBD1, though no DNA is available to test this call. There are 15 residues in the CDR3. The germline V gene has CDR1 MNHEY and CDR2 SVGEGT. CDR3 sequence reads: CASSYSGRDEETQYF.